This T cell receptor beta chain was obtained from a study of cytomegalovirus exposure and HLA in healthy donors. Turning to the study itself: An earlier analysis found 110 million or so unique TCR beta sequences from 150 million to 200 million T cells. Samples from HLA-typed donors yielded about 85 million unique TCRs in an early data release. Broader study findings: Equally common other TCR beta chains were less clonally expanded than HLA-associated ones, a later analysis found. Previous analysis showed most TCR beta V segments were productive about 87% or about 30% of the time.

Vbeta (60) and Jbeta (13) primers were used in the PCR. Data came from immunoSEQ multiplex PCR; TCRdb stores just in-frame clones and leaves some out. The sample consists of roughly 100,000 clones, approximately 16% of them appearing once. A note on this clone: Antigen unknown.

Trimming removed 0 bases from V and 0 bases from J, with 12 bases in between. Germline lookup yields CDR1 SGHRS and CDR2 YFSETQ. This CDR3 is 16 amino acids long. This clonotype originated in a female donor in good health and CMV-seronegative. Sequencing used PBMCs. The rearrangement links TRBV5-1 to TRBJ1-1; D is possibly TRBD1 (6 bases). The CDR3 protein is CASSLVGGGVNTEAFF. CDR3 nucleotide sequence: TGCGCCAGCAGCTTGGTGGGGGGGGGCGTGAACACTGAAGCTTTCTTT.